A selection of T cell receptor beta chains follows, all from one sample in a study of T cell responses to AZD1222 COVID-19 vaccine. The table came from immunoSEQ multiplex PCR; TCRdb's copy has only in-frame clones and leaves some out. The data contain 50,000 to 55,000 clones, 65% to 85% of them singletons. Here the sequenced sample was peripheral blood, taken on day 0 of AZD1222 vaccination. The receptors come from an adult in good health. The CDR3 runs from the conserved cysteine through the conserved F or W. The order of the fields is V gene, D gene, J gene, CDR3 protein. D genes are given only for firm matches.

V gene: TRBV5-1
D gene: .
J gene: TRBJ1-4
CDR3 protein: CASSLGQEGQLFF

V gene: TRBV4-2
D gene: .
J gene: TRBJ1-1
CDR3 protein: CASSQQIGENTEAFF

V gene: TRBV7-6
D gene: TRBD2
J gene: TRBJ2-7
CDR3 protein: CASSQGASGVFEQYF

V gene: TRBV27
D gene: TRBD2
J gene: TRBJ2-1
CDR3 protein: CANRGLAGENEQFF

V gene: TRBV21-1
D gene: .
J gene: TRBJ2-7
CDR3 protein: CASSSFTRDRDYEQYF

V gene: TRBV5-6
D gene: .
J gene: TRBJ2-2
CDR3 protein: CASSLTLNTGELFF

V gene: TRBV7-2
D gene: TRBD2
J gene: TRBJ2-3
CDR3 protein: CASSLAPGLGKTDTQYF

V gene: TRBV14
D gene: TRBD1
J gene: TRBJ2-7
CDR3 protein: CASSRQGPEQYF

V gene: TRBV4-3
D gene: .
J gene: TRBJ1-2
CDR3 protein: CASSQGVTDSLGYTF

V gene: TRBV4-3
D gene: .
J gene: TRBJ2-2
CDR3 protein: CASSPPAEGVVTGELFF

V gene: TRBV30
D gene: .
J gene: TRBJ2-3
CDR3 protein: CALREGARGYF

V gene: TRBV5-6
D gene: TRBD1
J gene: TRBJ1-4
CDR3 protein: CASSSGQGLNEKLFF

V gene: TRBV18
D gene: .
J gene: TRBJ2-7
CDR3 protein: CASSPPGDEQYF

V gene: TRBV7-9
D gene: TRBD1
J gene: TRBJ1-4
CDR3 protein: CASSPGTANEKLFF

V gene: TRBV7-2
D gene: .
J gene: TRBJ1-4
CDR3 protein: CASRGGQNEKLFF

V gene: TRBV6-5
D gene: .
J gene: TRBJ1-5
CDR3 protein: CASNLGAGLYQPQHF

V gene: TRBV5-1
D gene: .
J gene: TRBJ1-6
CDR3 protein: CASTAGDYNSPLHF

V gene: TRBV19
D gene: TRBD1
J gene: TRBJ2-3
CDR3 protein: CASSSPTGLSTDTQYF

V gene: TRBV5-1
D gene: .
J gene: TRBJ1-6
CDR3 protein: CASSGPGLTPYSPLHF

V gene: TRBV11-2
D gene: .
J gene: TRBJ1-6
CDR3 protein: CASSPRGGARPGSPLHF

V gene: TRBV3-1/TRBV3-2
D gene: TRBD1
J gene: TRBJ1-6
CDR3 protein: CASSQRGGGNNSPLHF

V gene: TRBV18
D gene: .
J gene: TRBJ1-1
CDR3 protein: CASSPGASEAFF

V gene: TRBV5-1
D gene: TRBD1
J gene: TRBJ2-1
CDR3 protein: CASSPGQNNEQFF

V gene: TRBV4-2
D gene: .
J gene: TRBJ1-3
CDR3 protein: CASSQERRTSGNTIYF

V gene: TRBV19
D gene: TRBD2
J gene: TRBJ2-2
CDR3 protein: CASSVAGGLQAGELFF

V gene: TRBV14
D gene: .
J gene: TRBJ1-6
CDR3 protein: CASSQGPYSPLHF

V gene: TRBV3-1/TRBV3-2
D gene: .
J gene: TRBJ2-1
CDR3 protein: CASSQDLVYNEQFF

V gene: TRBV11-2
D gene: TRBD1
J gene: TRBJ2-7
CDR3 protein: CASSLGRQGEEQYF

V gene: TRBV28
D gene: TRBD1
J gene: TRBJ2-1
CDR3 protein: CASSSPGQGFVREQFF

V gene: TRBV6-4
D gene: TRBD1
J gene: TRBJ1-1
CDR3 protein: CASSDGDRGEAFF

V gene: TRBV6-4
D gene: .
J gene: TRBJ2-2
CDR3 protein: CASSDGNTGELFF

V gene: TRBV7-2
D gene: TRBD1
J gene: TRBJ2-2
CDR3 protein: CASSSPTGGSGELFF

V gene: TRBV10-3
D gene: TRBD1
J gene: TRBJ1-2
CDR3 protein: CAISGTEDGYTF

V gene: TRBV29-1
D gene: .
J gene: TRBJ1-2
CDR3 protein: CSVWDGYTF

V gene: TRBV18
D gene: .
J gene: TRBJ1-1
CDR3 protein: CASSPGTELRTEAFF

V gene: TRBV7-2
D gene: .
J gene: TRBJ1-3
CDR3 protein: CASSPTVGNTIYF

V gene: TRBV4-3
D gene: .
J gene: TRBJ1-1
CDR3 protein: CASSQGQGPNFF

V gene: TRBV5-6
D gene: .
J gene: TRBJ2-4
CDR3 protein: CASSGLAKNIQYF

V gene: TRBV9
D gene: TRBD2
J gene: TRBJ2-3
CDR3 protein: CASSPSRLAGGVGTDTQYF

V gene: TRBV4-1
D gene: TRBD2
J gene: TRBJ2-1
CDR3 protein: CASSPSGTSGTYNEQFF

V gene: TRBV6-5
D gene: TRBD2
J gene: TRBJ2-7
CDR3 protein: CASSYAGAGEQYF

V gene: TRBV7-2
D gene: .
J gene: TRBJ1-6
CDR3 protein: CASSSEGGVNNSPLHF

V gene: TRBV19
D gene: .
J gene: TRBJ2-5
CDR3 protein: CASSLGYEETQYF

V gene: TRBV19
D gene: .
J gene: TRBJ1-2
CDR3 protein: CASSINPEAYGYTF

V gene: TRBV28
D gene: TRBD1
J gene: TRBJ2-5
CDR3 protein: CASSPSGTGDQETQYF

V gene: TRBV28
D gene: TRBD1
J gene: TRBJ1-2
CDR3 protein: CASSLSRTGDYGYTF

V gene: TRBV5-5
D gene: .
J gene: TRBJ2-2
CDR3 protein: CASSLGGAAPNTGELFF

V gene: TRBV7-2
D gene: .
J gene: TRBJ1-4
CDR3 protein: CASSGEVENEKLFF

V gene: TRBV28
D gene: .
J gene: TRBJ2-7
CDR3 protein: CASHRGLPYEQYF

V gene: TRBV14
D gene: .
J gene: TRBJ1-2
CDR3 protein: CASSQDLPRASNYGYTF